Listed below are T cell receptor beta chains from one sample, sequenced in a study of cytomegalovirus exposure and HLA in healthy donors. Here immunoSEQ multiplex PCR was the method, and the copy in TCRdb shows in-frame clones only, minus some. The table has more than 80,000 clones, around 76% seen once; the top ten hold 15% to 20%. Sequenced material: PBMCs. Receptors were obtained from a woman aged 55-70 years in good health and CMV-seropositive. The CDR3 runs from the conserved cysteine through the conserved F or W. Each record gives: clone size, V gene, D gene, J gene, CDR3 protein, CDR3 DNA. A D gene is named only where the DNA matches it firmly. Expanded clones are given a class, and other clones once, few, many or no size at all.

>few|TRBV6-1|.|TRBJ1-4
CASSELQGNEKLFF
TGTGCCAGCAGTGAACTGCAGGGAAACGAAAAACTGTTTTTT
>.|TRBV2|TRBD2|TRBJ2-1
CASSFIGLAEAEQFF
TGTGCCAGCAGTTTCATTGGACTAGCGGAAGCGGAGCAGTTCTTC
>once|TRBV30|TRBD1|TRBJ1-5
CAWSEDRGKYSNQPQHF
TGTGCCTGGAGTGAAGACAGGGGAAAATATAGCAATCAGCCCCAGCATTTT
>.|TRBV6-5|.|TRBJ2-2
CASSYEARGTGELFF
TGTGCCAGCAGTTACGAGGCTCGTGGCACCGGGGAGCTGTTTTTT
>.|TRBV28|TRBD2|TRBJ2-1
CASSSRGRANYNEQFF
TGTGCCAGCAGTTCCCGAGGGAGGGCCAACTACAATGAGCAGTTCTTC
>.|TRBV7-9|.|TRBJ1-2
CASSLRPEYYGYTF
TGTGCCAGCAGCTTGAGGCCAGAGTACTATGGCTACACCTTC
>.|TRBV5-5|.|TRBJ2-7
CASSLSPSYEQYF
TGTGCCAGCAGTCTATCCCCGTCTTACGAGCAGTACTTC
>.|TRBV27|TRBD2|TRBJ2-6
CASRGEGVVGANVLTF
TGTGCCAGCCGCGGGGAGGGAGTAGTTGGGGCCAACGTCCTGACTTTC
>.|TRBV5-1|.|TRBJ2-1
CASSLGASLTDEQFF
TGCGCCAGCAGCTTAGGGGCGTCTTTGACGGATGAGCAGTTCTTC
>.|TRBV9|.|TRBJ1-1
CASSVRAGEAFF
TGTGCCAGCAGCGTCAGGGCGGGAGAAGCTTTCTTT
>.|TRBV6-1|TRBD1|TRBJ2-2
CASSPQGARTGELFF
TGTGCCAGCAGTCCACAGGGGGCTAGAACCGGGGAGCTGTTTTTT
>.|TRBV27|TRBD2|TRBJ2-2
CASSLASGRITGELFF
TGTGCCAGCAGTTTGGCTAGCGGGAGAATCACCGGGGAGCTGTTTTTT
>.|TRBV6-5|TRBD1|TRBJ1-1
CASSGNRGTEAFF
TGTGCCAGCAGTGGAAACAGGGGGACTGAAGCTTTCTTT
>.|TRBV5-4|.|TRBJ2-2
CASSLVAGAGELFF
TGTGCCAGCAGCTTGGTGGCAGGGGCCGGGGAGCTGTTTTTT
>.|TRBV6-6|.|TRBJ2-1
CASSYLGENEQFF
TGTGCCAGCAGTTATTTAGGGGAAAATGAGCAGTTCTTC
>few|TRBV5-4|TRBD1|TRBJ2-7
CASSSQGASSYEQYF
TGTGCCAGCAGCTCACAGGGGGCGAGCTCCTACGAGCAGTACTTC
>.|TRBV18|TRBD2|TRBJ2-1
CASSPSADDREEFF
TGTGCCAGCTCACCGTCTGCAGATGACCGGGAGGAGTTCTTC
>once|TRBV19|.|TRBJ1-2
CASSTLGPGDYTF
TGTGCCAGTAGTACCCTAGGGCCGGGGGACTACACCTTC
>.|TRBV19|TRBD1|TRBJ1-1
CASSRGDRLGTEAFF
TGTGCCAGTAGCAGAGGGGACAGGCTGGGTACTGAAGCTTTCTTT
>few|TRBV28|TRBD1|TRBJ1-1
CASSSLDRAYLAFF
TGTGCCAGCAGTTCCTTAGACAGGGCTTACCTGGCTTTCTTT
>.|TRBV28|TRBD1|TRBJ1-2
CASSSGTGGPSYGYTF
TGTGCCAGCAGCTCCGGGACAGGGGGACCCTCCTATGGCTACACCTTC
>.|TRBV20-1|.|TRBJ2-1
CSARVRVGFFF
TGCAGTGCTAGGGTGCGGGTTGGGTTTTTCTTC
>.|TRBV5-5|.|TRBJ2-7
CASSFEGTSYEQYF
TGTGCCAGCAGCTTTGAGGGAACCTCCTACGAGCAGTACTTC
>.|TRBV9|.|TRBJ1-1
CASSLGPRQDTEAFF
TGTGCCAGCAGCTTAGGGCCCCGCCAGGACACTGAAGCTTTCTTT
>few|TRBV5-6|.|TRBJ1-1
CASERGNTEAFF
TGTGCCAGCGAAAGGGGGAACACTGAAGCTTTCTTT
>.|TRBV29-1|.|TRBJ1-2
CSVDGDPGGYTF
TGCAGCGTTGACGGGGATCCTGGTGGCTACACCTTC
>.|TRBV7-9|.|TRBJ2-1
CASSLVPSSYNEQFF
TGTGCCAGCAGCTTAGTCCCGAGCTCCTACAATGAGCAGTTCTTC
>few|TRBV30|.|TRBJ1-2
CAWSVTENYGYTF
TGTGCCTGGAGTGTTACAGAAAACTATGGCTACACCTTC
>.|TRBV7-3|TRBD2|TRBJ2-3
CASSRLAGRTDTQYF
TGTGCCAGCAGCCGTCTAGCGGGACGTACAGATACGCAGTATTTT